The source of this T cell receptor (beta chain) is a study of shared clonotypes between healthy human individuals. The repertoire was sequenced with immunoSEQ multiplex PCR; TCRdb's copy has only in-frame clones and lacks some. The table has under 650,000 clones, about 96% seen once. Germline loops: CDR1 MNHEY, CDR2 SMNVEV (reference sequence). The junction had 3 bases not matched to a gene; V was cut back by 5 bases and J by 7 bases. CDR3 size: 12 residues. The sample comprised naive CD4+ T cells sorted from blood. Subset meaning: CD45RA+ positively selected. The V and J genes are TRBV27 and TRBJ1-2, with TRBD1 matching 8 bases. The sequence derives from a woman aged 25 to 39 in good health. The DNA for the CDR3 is TGTGCCAGCAGTCGGACAGGGAGTGGCTACACCTTC. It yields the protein CASSRTGSGYTF.